A selection of T cell receptor beta chains follows, all from one sample in a study of blood T cell repertoires in COVID-19. Repertoires were generated with immunoSEQ multiplex PCR, while TCRdb's copy carries only in-frame clones and drops some. The sample carries more than 10,000 clones, 90% recorded once. Sequencing input: peripheral blood. Every receptor here comes from a human donor with active COVID-19. The donor label of this sample is uncertain. CDR3s include the opening cysteine and the closing phenylalanine or tryptophan. The D gene is left open where the match is weak. Only part of the rows carry a size: once, few, many, or a class if the clone is expanded.

D: .; J: TRBJ2-2; V: TRBV2; size: once; CDR3: CASSRGTGELFF; DNA: TGTGCCAGCAGCCGGGGCACCGGGGAGCTGTTTTTT
D: .; J: TRBJ1-2; V: TRBV7-2; size: .; CDR3: CASSLGGTTNYGYTF; DNA: TGTGCCAGCAGCTTGGGCGGGACCACTAACTATGGCTACACCTTC
D: TRBD1; J: TRBJ2-7; V: TRBV7-2; size: .; CDR3: CASSSTGGEQYF; DNA: TGTGCCAGCAGCTCGACAGGGGGCGAGCAGTACTTC
D: .; J: TRBJ2-3; V: TRBV19; size: .; CDR3: CASSIDVGRGSTDTQYF; DNA: TGTGCCAGTAGTATAGATGTCGGCAGGGGCTCCACAGATACGCAGTATTTT
D: TRBD1; J: TRBJ2-3; V: TRBV5-4; size: .; CDR3: CASSSPGGASDTQYF; DNA: TGTGCCAGCAGCTCCCCAGGGGGCGCGTCAGATACGCAGTATTTT
D: .; J: TRBJ2-1; V: TRBV6-5; size: .; CDR3: CASKGGIRYNEQFF; DNA: TGTGCCAGCAAGGGGGGGATAAGGTACAATGAGCAGTTCTTC
D: .; J: TRBJ2-2; V: TRBV2; size: .; CDR3: CASSDFQGWTGELFF; DNA: TGTGCCAGCAGTGACTTCCAGGGTTGGACCGGGGAGCTGTTTTTT
D: TRBD2; J: TRBJ2-7; V: TRBV19; size: .; CDR3: CASSIGRDRFEQYF; DNA: TGTGCCAGTAGTATCGGGAGGGATCGTTTCGAGCAGTACTTC
D: TRBD1; J: TRBJ1-2; V: TRBV15; size: .; CDR3: CATSRSGRGTGAGYTF; DNA: TGTGCCACCAGCAGATCTGGCCGCGGGACAGGGGCTGGCTACACCTTC
D: .; J: TRBJ2-3; V: TRBV28; size: .; CDR3: CASTRSGGTDTQYF; DNA: TGTGCCAGCACACGTAGCGGCGGCACAGATACGCAGTATTTT
D: .; J: TRBJ2-3; V: TRBV6-4; size: few; CDR3: CASSTSGMTDTQYF; DNA: TGTGCCAGCAGTACATCGGGGATGACAGATACGCAGTATTTT
D: TRBD1; J: TRBJ1-1; V: TRBV30; size: .; CDR3: CAWSLKGAYTEAFF; DNA: TGTGCCTGGAGTTTGAAGGGGGCGTACACTGAAGCTTTCTTT
D: TRBD1; J: TRBJ2-7; V: TRBV3-1/TRBV3-2; size: .; CDR3: CASSQGQGGEQYF; DNA: TGTGCCAGCAGCCAGGGACAGGGCGGCGAGCAGTACTTC
D: TRBD1; J: TRBJ2-7; V: TRBV19; size: .; CDR3: CASSIGGQGREQYF; DNA: TGTGCCAGTAGTATCGGGGGACAGGGACGCGAGCAGTACTTC
D: TRBD1; J: TRBJ2-7; V: TRBV4-1; size: once; CDR3: CASSQGNRGSYEQYF; DNA: TGCGCCAGCAGCCAAGGGAACAGGGGCTCCTACGAGCAGTACTTC
D: .; J: TRBJ2-1; V: TRBV7-9; size: .; CDR3: CASSYGPNEQFF; DNA: TGTGCCAGCAGCTATGGCCCCAATGAGCAGTTCTTC
D: .; J: TRBJ2-7; V: TRBV9; size: .; CDR3: CASSVGGGEQYF; DNA: TGTGCCAGCAGCGTAGGAGGAGGCGAGCAGTACTTC
D: .; J: TRBJ1-5; V: TRBV7-3; size: .; CDR3: CASSLESPGPRNQPQHF; DNA: TGTGCCAGCAGCTTAGAATCGCCAGGTCCGCGCAATCAGCCCCAGCATTTT
D: .; J: TRBJ2-7; V: TRBV18; size: .; CDR3: CASSYRYEQYF; DNA: TGTGCCAGCTCGTATCGCTACGAGCAGTACTTC
D: TRBD1; J: TRBJ1-2; V: TRBV3-1/TRBV3-2; size: .; CDR3: CASSRYRGSCTF; DNA: TGTGCCAGCAGCCGGTACAGGGGGTCTTGTACCTTC
D: .; J: TRBJ2-2; V: TRBV5-4; size: .; CDR3: CASSLALQGGTGELFF; DNA: TGTGCCAGCAGCTTGGCCTTACAGGGTGGCACCGGGGAGCTGTTTTTT
D: TRBD1; J: TRBJ1-4; V: TRBV6-5; size: .; CDR3: CASRIGTGNEKLFF; DNA: TGTGCCAGCAGAATCGGGACAGGGAATGAAAAACTGTTTTTT
D: .; J: TRBJ2-1; V: TRBV29-1; size: once; CDR3: CSVVNRNEQFF; DNA: TGCAGCGTTGTCAACAGGAATGAGCAGTTCTTC
D: .; J: TRBJ1-5; V: TRBV28; size: few; CDR3: CASSLRGRPQHF; DNA: TGTGCCAGCAGTTTACGAGGGAGGCCCCAGCATTTT
D: TRBD2; J: TRBJ2-3; V: TRBV18; size: few; CDR3: CASSTTVAGGTDTQYF; DNA: TGTGCCAGCTCAACCACGGTGGCGGGGGGCACAGATACGCAGTATTTT
D: .; J: TRBJ2-2; V: TRBV5-1; size: .; CDR3: CASSLRRGDTGELFF; DNA: TGCGCCAGCAGCTTGAGGCGGGGAGACACCGGGGAGCTGTTTTTT
D: TRBD2; J: TRBJ2-7; V: TRBV5-1; size: .; CDR3: CASSPNSGGPYEQYF; DNA: TGCGCCAGCAGCCCAAATAGCGGGGGTCCCTACGAGCAGTACTTC
D: TRBD1; J: TRBJ1-2; V: TRBV5-6; size: .; CDR3: CASSPGQGGLNYGYTF; DNA: TGTGCCAGCAGCCCGGGACAGGGGGGGCTCAACTATGGCTACACCTTC
D: .; J: TRBJ1-2; V: TRBV6-5; size: medium-sized; CDR3: CASSYSEGDGYTF; DNA: TGTGCCAGCAGTTACTCAGAGGGGGATGGCTACACCTTC
D: .; J: TRBJ2-1; V: TRBV6-2/TRBV6-3; size: .; CDR3: CASSYSRGKQFF; DNA: TGTGCCAGCAGTTACTCGAGAGGGAAGCAGTTCTTC
D: .; J: TRBJ2-5; V: TRBV6-5; size: .; CDR3: CASLDPVVETQYF; DNA: TGTGCCAGCCTAGACCCGGTGGTCGAGACCCAGTACTTC
D: .; J: TRBJ1-6; V: TRBV18; size: .; CDR3: CASSPTASENSPLHF; DNA: TGTGCCAGCTCACCGACAGCCTCGGAAAATTCACCCCTCCACTTT
D: .; J: TRBJ1-4; V: TRBV5-6; size: .; CDR3: CASSELAGHGALEKLFF; DNA: TGTGCCAGCAGCGAGCTAGCGGGACATGGAGCACTTGAAAAACTGTTTTTT
D: .; J: TRBJ1-5; V: TRBV4-1; size: .; CDR3: CASSQDVGQFNQPQHF; DNA: TGCGCCAGCAGCCAAGATGTGGGCCAGTTCAATCAGCCCCAGCATTTT
D: TRBD2; J: TRBJ2-3; V: TRBV4-3; size: .; CDR3: CASSQEGTSGTDTQYF; DNA: TGCGCCAGCAGCCAAGAAGGGACTAGCGGCACAGATACGCAGTATTTT
D: TRBD2; J: TRBJ2-1; V: TRBV12-5; size: .; CDR3: CASGLVASGGSEQFF; DNA: TGTGCTAGTGGTTTGGTGGCTAGCGGGGGGTCTGAGCAGTTCTTC
D: TRBD2; J: TRBJ2-5; V: TRBV6-2/TRBV6-3; size: once; CDR3: CASSKLAGRETQYF; DNA: TGTGCCAGCAGTAAGCTAGCGGGGAGGGAGACCCAGTACTTC
D: TRBD2; J: TRBJ2-7; V: TRBV5-4; size: .; CDR3: CASFRGGGVSYEQYF; DNA: TGTGCCAGCTTCCGGGGGGGCGGTGTTTCCTACGAGCAGTACTTC
D: .; J: TRBJ2-7; V: TRBV24-1; size: .; CDR3: CATSDYREQYF; DNA: TGTGCCACCAGTGATTATCGCGAGCAGTACTTC
D: .; J: TRBJ2-5; V: TRBV27; size: .; CDR3: CASRSLQETQYF; DNA: TGTGCCAGCAGATCCCTTCAAGAGACCCAGTACTTC
D: .; J: TRBJ2-7; V: TRBV6-5; size: .; CDR3: CASSYRGTSYEQYF; DNA: TGTGCCAGCAGTTACCGAGGGACATCCTACGAGCAGTACTTC